This TCR beta chain is drawn from a study of T cells in Graves' hyperthyroidism and ophthalmopathy. The CDR3 loop spans 11 amino acids. Per germline, CDR1 LNHDA and CDR2 SQIVND (reference sequence). Trimming removed 6 bases at V and 5 bases at J, with 6 bases between. Study-level points and caveats: Ophthalmopathy was distinguished from stable hyperthyroidism by 13 V-J signatures.

Amplification of TCR beta CDR3 regions used RNA as the template. Initially, a first-round RT-PCR of the TCR CDR3 employed the HTBI primer set. TCRdb fed the multiplex PCR reads into MiXCR, producing one record per CDR3 protein. The sample carries fewer than 900,000 distinct CDR3 sequences, 18% recorded once. Each diagnosis drew on symptoms, thyroxine, TRAb, thyroid ultrasound and orbital computed tomography findings. Notes on this clonotype: Its target is not known.

This chain connects TRBV19 to TRBJ2-3; D gene uncertain. The sequenced sample was blood. The clonotype originates from a woman aged 45-59 years with Graves' hyperthyroidism that later progressed to Graves' ophthalmopathy. The CDR3 DNA reads as TGTGCCAGTAGGATGAAAGATACGCAGTATTTT. Translation gives CASRMKDTQYF.